The T cell receptor beta chain described here comes from a study of blood T cell repertoires in COVID-19. Overall study: T cells, B-cell-depleted T cells, or PBMCs provided the cDNA or gDNA that served as material.

The CDR3 sequence is 12 residues long. The germline V and J ends were trimmed by 0 bases and 7 bases, with 7 bases remaining between them. Germline assignment: CDR1 SGHAT and CDR2 FQNNGV. Data came from immunoSEQ multiplex PCR; TCRdb stores just in-frame clones and leaves some out. The table has 280,000 or so clones, about 88% seen once. The TCR originated in a woman aged 55-70 years with acute or convalescent COVID-19. The genes are TRBV11-2 and TRBJ2-7, with D maybe TRBD1 (5 bases). The specimen was peripheral blood. The CDR3 sequence is CASSLDPGEQYF. DNA of the CDR3: TGTGCCAGCAGCTTAGATCCAGGGGAGCAGTACTTC.